This T cell receptor beta chain came from a study of memory CD4+ T cells and cytomegalovirus serostatus. For the study at large: Donors were healthy Belgian adults, 8 to 10 CMV seropositive and under 30 seronegative.

The sort gate was single viable CD3+CD4+CD8-CD45RO+ cells for memory CD4+ T cells. Serostatus was set by detecting CMV pp150, pp28, p38, p52 IgG. Original methodology: After removing out-of-frame reads, 2 million to 2.5 million distinct TCRbeta sequences remained. Assay used: immunoSEQ multiplex PCR; TCRdb lists only in-frame clones, some missing. That table gives V, J and clone size, and the DNA gave D and trimming. The table records tens of thousands of clones, 76% of them present only once. The study, taken as a whole, reports: The CMV-associated TCR signature appears largely within the CD4+ memory repertoire.

This clone was recorded a few times. Its antigen remains unidentified. This CDR3 is built from 17 residues. Germline CDR1 SGDLS, CDR2 YYNGEE. Trimming stripped 0 bases from V and 0 bases from J, with 13 bases between. The sample taken for sequencing was memory CD4+ T cells from blood. This TCR derives from an adult in good health and CMV-seropositive. This chain uses TRBV9 with TRBJ2-1, with D maybe TRBD2 (6 bases). CDR3 in DNA: TGTGCCAGCAGCGTAGGGGGGGAGCTTCGCTCCTACAATGAGCAGTTCTTC. Translating it yields CASSVGGELRSYNEQFF.